This TCR beta chain was sequenced for a study of T cell repertoires in cytomegalovirus infection. This clonotype was seen ten or more times. TCRdb re-derived calls from the reads in MiXCR, one entry per CDR3 protein. The table lists roughly 300,000 distinct CDR3 sequences, more than 9% of them singletons. J was trimmed by 1 base and V by 4 bases; bases with no gene match: 6. The CDR3 extends over 15 amino acids. Germline V gives CDR1 SGHTA, CDR2 FQGNSA. Source material: PBMCs. This receptor was identified in a human donor in good health (CMV status not recorded). Some clones in this sample may be carry-over from other donors' samples. The chain couples TRBV7-2 to TRBJ2-5; 7 nucleotides agree with TRBD1. In DNA, the CDR3 is TGTGCCAGCAGCTCTCCCGGGACAGCCCAAGAGACCCAGTACTTC. Translated: CASSSPGTAQETQYF.